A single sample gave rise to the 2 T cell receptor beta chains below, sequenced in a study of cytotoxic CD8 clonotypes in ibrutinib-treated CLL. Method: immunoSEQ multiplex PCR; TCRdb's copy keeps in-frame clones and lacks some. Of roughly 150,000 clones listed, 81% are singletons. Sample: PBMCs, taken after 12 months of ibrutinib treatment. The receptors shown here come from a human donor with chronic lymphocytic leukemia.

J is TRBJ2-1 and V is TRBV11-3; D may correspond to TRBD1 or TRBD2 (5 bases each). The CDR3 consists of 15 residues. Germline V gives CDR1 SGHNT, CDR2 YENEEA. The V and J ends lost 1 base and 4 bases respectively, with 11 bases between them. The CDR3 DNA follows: TGTGCCAGCAGCTTAGCTAAGCGGACATACAATGAGCAGTTCTTC. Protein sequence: CASSLAKRTYNEQFF.

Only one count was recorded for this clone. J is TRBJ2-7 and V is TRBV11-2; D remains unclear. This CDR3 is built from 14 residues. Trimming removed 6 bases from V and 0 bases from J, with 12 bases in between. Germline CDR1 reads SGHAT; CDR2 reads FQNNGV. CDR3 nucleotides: TGTGCCAGCAGAGCCACACTGAGCTCCTACGAGCAGTACTTC. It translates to CASRATLSSYEQYF.